Detailed here is one T cell receptor beta chain. This sample is drawn from a study of blood T cell repertoires in COVID-19. Study context: Specimens from acute and convalescent COVID-19 originated in the United States, Italy and Spain. PBMCs, B-cell-depleted T cells, or T cells provided the cDNA or gDNA that made up the material.

The CDR3 has 17 amino acids. In germline, CDR1 is MGHRA, CDR2 YSYEKL. The V gene lost 0 bases and the J gene lost 6 bases, with 19 bases spanning the gap. In the original analysis: From reference gene primer amplification, estimates of nucleated cell counts were derived. The data were produced by immunoSEQ multiplex PCR, yet TCRdb's version contains in-frame clones alone and is incomplete. V and J calls and clone size are as listed in that table; D and trimming were resolved from the DNA. The sample includes 160,000 or so clones, 89% of them seen just once. The specimen was peripheral blood. The TCR originated in a man aged 60-69 years with acute or convalescent COVID-19. The chain joins TRBV4-1 to TRBJ2-3; no definite D call. The chain's CDR3 is CASSQEGSSYRSDTQYF. CDR3 nucleotide sequence: TGCGCCAGCAGCCAAGAGGGTAGCAGTTACCGGTCTGATACGCAGTATTTT.